The 27 T cell receptor beta chains below were found in one sample sequenced in a study of blood T cell repertoires in COVID-19 (dated by TCRdb to 2018 to 2021). The library came from the immunoSEQ multiplex PCR assay. Drawn from immuneACCESS, this table holds only the in-frame rearrangements with V and J called that TCRdb kept. Clones are partly lost; checked studies trace under half to an unresolved V gene and leave the rest unexplained. The sample table shows 300,000 to 400,000 clones, and around 90% are seen once. The biggest ten clones account for under 3% of the sample. The sample consisted of peripheral blood. The origin of the receptors is a human donor in a cohort sampled during active COVID-19.

The V call is TRBV3-1 (or the pseudogene TRBV3-2), the J call TRBJ2-1, with D maybe TRBD2 (6 bases). V lost 6 bases to trimming and J lost 5 bases, with 17 bases between them. The CDR3 runs 15 residues. Germline CDR1 is LGHDT and CDR2 is YNNKEL (reference sequence). The CDR3 coding sequence is TGTGCCAGCAGTCTGGGACTCAACTTAAACAATGAGCAGTTCTTC. Translating gives CASSLGLNLNNEQFF.

The chain links TRBV5-1 to TRBJ1-1, with D perhaps matching TRBD1 (6 bases). The CDR3 has 16 amino acids. Germline loops: CDR1 SGHRS, CDR2 YFSETQ. V gave up 1 base and J gave up 11 bases, with 24 bases separating them. CDR3 sequence reads: CASSLSQAGAGSGAFF. Written as DNA, the CDR3 is TGCGCCAGCAGCTTGTCCCAGGCGGGGGCAGGGTCTGGGGCTTTCTTT.

The chain has TRBV28 and TRBJ2-7; TRBD2 agrees at 8 bases. Germline CDR1 reads MDHEN; CDR2 reads SYDVKM. The V and J ends lost 6 bases and 6 bases, in that order; junction bases with no gene match: 16. This CDR3 region has 16 residues. CDR3 nucleotides: TGTGCCAGCAGCCTCTGGGTAAGGAGCGGGAGTTCCGAGCAGTACTTC. Its translation: CASSLWVRSGSSEQYF. Variable domain in full (rest from reference TRBV28 and TRBJ2-7): DVKVTQSSRYLVKRTGEKVFLECVQDMDHENMFWYRQDPGLGLRLIYFSYDVKMKEKGDIPEGYSVSREKKERFSLILESASTNQTSMYLCASSLWVRSGSSEQYFGPGTRLTVT.

This chain joins TRBV6-6 and TRBJ2-2; maybe TRBD2 (6 bases). Germline-derived CDR1 and CDR2 are MNHNY and SVGAGI (reference sequence). The V gene lost 0 bases and the J gene lost 3 bases, with 8 bases spanning the gap. The length of the CDR3 is 15 residues. CDR3 DNA sequence: TGTGCCAGCAGTTACTCTGGCGGGGACACCGGGGAGCTGTTTTTT. Translating it yields CASSYSGGDTGELFF.

This clone was seen only a few times. V gene TRBV28 combines with J gene TRBJ1-5, with a possible D match to TRBD1 (5 bases). The CDR3 has 16 residues. Germline values: CDR1 MDHEN, CDR2 SYDVKM. V was cut by 6 bases and J by 0 bases, with 15 bases left in between. CDR3 amino acids: CASRPGTSLSNQPQHF. CDR3 sequence (DNA): TGTGCCAGCAGACCCGGGACTTCGCTTAGCAATCAGCCCCAGCATTTT.

This clone was seen a few times. This sequence joins TRBV30 and TRBJ1-1, with TRBD1 identical over 11 bases. The germline gives CDR1 GTSNPN, CDR2 SVGIG (reference sequence). The CDR3 extends over 13 amino acids. V trimming: 3 bases; J trimming: 10 bases; junction bases outside the gene matches: 7. The CDR3 protein is CAWSGQGASRAFF. The CDR3 DNA is TGTGCCTGGAGCGGACAGGGGGCTAGTCGAGCTTTCTTT. Filled out from reference TRBV30 and TRBJ1-1, the complete variable domain reads SQTIHQWPATLVQPVGSPLSLECTVEGTSNPNLYWYRQAAGRGLQLLFYSVGIGQISSEVPQNLSASRPQDRQFILSSKKLLLSDSGFYLCAWSGQGASRAFFGQGTRLTVV.

The chain carries TRBV15 and TRBJ1-2; D uncertain. The ends were cut back, 0 bases at V and 8 bases at J, with 22 bases in the middle. The CDR3 is 17 amino acids. Germline values: CDR1 LNHNV, CDR2 YYDKDF (reference sequence). The CDR3 reads CATSRDIGWAPSGGYTF. The CDR3, as DNA: TGTGCCACCAGCAGAGATATTGGGTGGGCACCGTCGGGGGGCTACACCTTC.

In its sample, this clone was seen once. CDR3 coding DNA: TGTGCCAGCATCTCACAGACGGACAGGGGTCCTGAAGCTTTCTTT. Its protein is CASISQTDRGPEAFF. The chain combines TRBV6-5 with TRBJ1-1; 9 positions match TRBD1. The CDR3 runs to 15 residues. The V gene's germline CDR1 is MNHEY and CDR2 SVGAGI. V trimming: 7 bases; J trimming: 6 bases; junction bases outside the gene matches: 12.

This chain uses TRBV28 with TRBJ1-5; 7 nucleotides line up with TRBD1. The ends lost 6 bases at V and 7 bases at J; junction bases unmatched: 6. Germline assignment: CDR1 MDHEN and CDR2 SYDVKM. This CDR3 region has 13 residues. The CDR3 loop is CASRRQGRQPQHF. DNA of the CDR3: TGTGCCAGCAGGCGACAGGGAAGACAGCCCCAGCATTTT.

The chain employs TRBV5-8 and TRBJ1-1; no definite D call. This CDR3 has 13 amino acids. The germline CDR1 and CDR2 sequences are SGHTS and YDEGEE. Between the trimmed V and J ends, which lost 0 bases and 1 base, there was a span of 4 bases. CDR3 DNA: TGTGCCAGCAGCTTGGGCAGGAACACTGAAGCTTTCTTT. Its protein product is CASSLGRNTEAFF.

The rearrangement links TRBV7-2 to TRBJ1-2; 7 bases agree with TRBD1. CDR3 length equals 15 residues. V lost 5 bases, J lost 2 bases, and 8 bases stayed unmatched. Germline lookup yields CDR1 SGHTA and CDR2 FQGNSA. CDR3 coding DNA: TGTGCCAGCAGCCCTAGACAGGGAATAAACTATGGCTACACCTTC. This translates into CASSPRQGINYGYTF. Supplemented by reference TRBV7-2 and TRBJ1-2, the full variable domain reads GAGVSQSPSNKVTEKGKDVELRCDPISGHTALYWYRQSLGQGLEFLIYFQGNSAPDKSGLPSDRFSAERTGGSVSTLTIQRTQQEDSAVYLCASSPRQGINYGYTFGSGTRLTVV.

This clone occurred once. The chain links TRBV18 to TRBJ2-7, with TRBD1 matching 8 bases. Germline assignment: CDR1 KGHSH and CDR2 LQKENI. The CDR3 consists of 14 residues. The V segment lost 4 bases and the J segment 5 bases; nucleotides outside the gene matches: 7. The DNA for the CDR3 is TGTGCCAGCTCACGAGGACAGGGAGGTGACGAGCAGTACTTC. This gives the protein CASSRGQGGDEQYF.

This chain uses TRBV11-3 with TRBJ2-2, with D perhaps TRBD1 (6 bases). The germline V and J ends were trimmed by 1 base and 0 bases, with 9 bases remaining between them. This CDR3 spans 16 amino acids. Per germline, CDR1 SGHNT and CDR2 YENEEA. This chain's CDR3 is CASSLGYRANTGELFF. CDR3 bases: TGTGCCAGCAGCTTAGGTTACAGGGCGAACACCGGGGAGCTGTTTTTT.

The chain recombines TRBV5-4 with TRBJ2-3, with D perhaps TRBD2 (6 bases). This CDR3 has 13 amino acids. In germline, CDR1 is SGHNT, CDR2 YYREEE (reference sequence). The ends were cut back, 4 bases at V and 4 bases at J, with 10 bases in the middle. The CDR3 bases are TGTGCCAGCAGCCCGGGAGAAGCAGATACGCAGTATTTT. This codes for CASSPGEADTQYF.

With regard to this clone: One junction end does not reproduce the germline sequence, and a read error may be involved. J is TRBJ1-2 and V is TRBV5-4, with 9 bases identical to TRBD1. Per germline, CDR1 SGHNT and CDR2 YYREEE (reference sequence). The CDR3 length is 17 residues. CDR3 nucleotide sequence: TGTGCCAGCAGATTGGACTCCGGACAGGGGAGAGACTATGGCTACACCTTC. Translating gives CASRLDSGQGRDYGYTF.

The chain carries TRBV4-2 and TRBJ2-7; TRBD2 matches 7 bases. Germline CDR1 LGHNA, CDR2 YNFKEQ. With V trimmed by 4 bases and J by 6 bases, 9 bases remained unmatched. The length of the CDR3 is 14 residues. Here the CDR3 reads CASSPRDYGGEQYF. CDR3 DNA: TGTGCCAGCAGCCCCCGGGACTACGGGGGCGAGCAGTACTTC.

The chain has TRBV7-9 and TRBJ1-2; D call uncertain. CDR3 length equals 13 residues. The germline CDR1 and CDR2 sequences are SEHNR and FQNEAQ (reference sequence). Deletions cut 5 bases from V and 7 bases from J, with 14 bases between. In DNA form, the CDR3 reads TGTGCCAGCAGCCGCGGGGATTCTGGTGGCTACACCTTC. Amino acids: CASSRGDSGGYTF.

V usage is TRBV2 and J usage is TRBJ2-1, with 7 positions matching TRBD1. With V trimmed by 1 base and J by 0 bases, 3 bases remained unmatched. This CDR3 is built from 16 residues. Germline CDR1 SNHLY, CDR2 FYNNEI. The CDR3 is CASSEEGQSSYNEQFF. CDR3 in DNA: TGTGCCAGCAGTGAAGAGGGACAGAGCTCCTACAATGAGCAGTTCTTC.

The V gene is TRBV23-1, the J gene TRBJ2-3; 10 nucleotides match TRBD1. TRBV23-1 is placed among ORFs of uncertain function. Losses at the gene ends were 7 bases for V and 0 bases for J; bases not matched to a gene: 22. This CDR3 spans 21 amino acids. CDR3 DNA: TGCGCCAGCACCCCCTCGCCGGGACAGGGGAGAGCAAACTCTAGCACAGATACGCAGTATTTT. This codes for CASTPSPGQGRANSSTDTQYF.

This rearrangement joins TRBV3-1 (or the pseudogene TRBV3-2) to TRBJ2-1, with 11 bases identical to TRBD2. Per germline, CDR1 LGHDT and CDR2 YNNKEL (reference sequence). This CDR3 contains 15 residues. The junction had 0 bases not matched to a gene; V was cut back by 0 bases and J by 5 bases. The CDR3 protein is CASSQELAGDNEQFF. The CDR3 DNA is TGTGCCAGCAGCCAAGAACTAGCGGGAGACAATGAGCAGTTCTTC.

V is TRBV5-4 and J is TRBJ2-2; D gene ambiguous. V lost 4 bases, J lost 4 bases, and 14 bases lay in between. The CDR3 length is 15 residues. Germline CDR1 SGHNT, CDR2 YYREEE (reference sequence). The CDR3 DNA reads as TGTGCCAGCAGCACTACCGTCGACGGCACCGGGGAGCTGTTTTTT. Protein: CASSTTVDGTGELFF.

The chain links TRBV6-5 to TRBJ1-1; TRBD1 matches 9 bases. The ends lost 6 bases at V and 3 bases at J; junction bases unmatched: 2. Germline V CDR1 and CDR2: MNHEY, SVGAGI. This CDR3 has 13 residues. Written as DNA, the CDR3 is TGTGCCAGCAGCCGGGACAGGGACACTGAAGCTTTCTTT. Protein: CASSRDRDTEAFF.

The gene calls are TRBV28 and TRBJ1-1; D unclear. Deletions cut 3 bases from V and 3 bases from J, with 8 bases between. CDR1 is MDHEN and CDR2 is SYDVKM in the germline V gene. The CDR3 runs to 13 residues. CDR3: CASSFTEDTEAFF. CDR3 DNA: TGTGCCAGCAGTTTTACCGAGGACACTGAAGCTTTCTTT.

The chain carries TRBV6-5 and TRBJ2-7, with 8 bases fitting TRBD1. The CDR3 covers 16 residues. The germline V gene encodes CDR1 MNHEY and CDR2 SVGAGI. Germline trimming cut 0 bases from V and 1 base from J; bases unmatched to any gene: 5. The CDR3 spells CASSYSVQGASYEQYF. For the CDR3, the DNA is TGTGCCAGCAGTTACTCAGTCCAGGGGGCATCCTACGAGCAGTACTTC.

This sequence joins TRBV18 and TRBJ2-3; 9 bases align to TRBD2. J was trimmed by 6 bases and V by 2 bases; bases with no gene match: 9. CDR3 size: 16 residues. Germline V gene lookup returns CDR1 KGHSH and CDR2 LQKENI. The CDR3 sequence: CASSPFRAGGADTQYF. The CDR3 DNA reads TGTGCCAGCTCACCATTCAGAGCGGGAGGCGCCGATACGCAGTATTTT.

This clone was recorded once. DNA of the CDR3: TGTGCCAGCAGTTACGGGGGAGGGTTGGATGAAAAACTGTTTTTT. Translation: CASSYGGGLDEKLFF. J is TRBJ1-4 and V is TRBV6-6, with D maybe TRBD1 (5 bases). V was clipped by 2 bases and J by 6 bases, with 13 bases between them. The length of the CDR3 is 15 residues. Germline values: CDR1 MNHNY, CDR2 SVGAGI (reference sequence).

The genes are TRBV27 and TRBJ1-1, with D unclear. The CDR3 runs 14 residues. V shed 2 bases and J shed 4 bases, with 11 bases lying between them. Germline V gene sequence: CDR1 MNHEY, CDR2 SMNVEV (reference sequence). The CDR3 DNA sequence: TGTGCCAGCAGTTTAGGAGGGAGTCCCACTGAAGCTTTCTTT. It codes for CASSLGGSPTEAFF.